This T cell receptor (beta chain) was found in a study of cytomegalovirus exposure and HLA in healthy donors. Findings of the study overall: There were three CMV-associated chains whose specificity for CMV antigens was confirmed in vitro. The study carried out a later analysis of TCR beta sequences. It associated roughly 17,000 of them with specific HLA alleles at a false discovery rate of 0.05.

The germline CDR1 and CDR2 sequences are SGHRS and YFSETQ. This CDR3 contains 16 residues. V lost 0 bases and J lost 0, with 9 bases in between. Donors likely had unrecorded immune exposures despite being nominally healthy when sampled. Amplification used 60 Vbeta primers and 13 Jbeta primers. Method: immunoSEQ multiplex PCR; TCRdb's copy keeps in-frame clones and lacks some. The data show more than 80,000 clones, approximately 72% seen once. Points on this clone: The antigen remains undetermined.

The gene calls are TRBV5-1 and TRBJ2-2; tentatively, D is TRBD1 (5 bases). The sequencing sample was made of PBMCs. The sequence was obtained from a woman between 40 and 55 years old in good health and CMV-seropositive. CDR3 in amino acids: CASSLAGHPNTGELFF. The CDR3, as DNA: TGCGCCAGCAGCTTGGCTGGACACCCGAACACCGGGGAGCTGTTTTTT.